The following is a T cell receptor beta chain sequence with its context. No antigen is known for it. The sample belongs to a study of CD8+ T cells in alopecia areata. Study-wide results and limits: Alopecia totalis/universalis scalp especially showed more expanded CD8+ clones than normal scalp.

The treatment here: oral pan-JAK inhibitor, 5-10 mg twice daily. TCR sequencing used cDNA made by reverse transcription of extracted RNA. Assay: immunoSEQ multiplex PCR; the TCRdb copy retains only in-frame clones and omits some. The data show 120,000 to 150,000 clones, 65% to 90% seen once. With 3 bases clipped from V and 6 bases from J, the junction kept 8 bases outside the gene matches. Germline-derived CDR1 and CDR2 are LGHNA and YSLEER. The CDR3 spans 14 residues. The receptor comes from a human donor with alopecia areata. The gene calls are TRBV4-3 and TRBJ2-7, with 7 positions matching TRBD1. Sequenced material: CD8+ T cells sorted from blood, taken at week 4, from a patient treated with tofacitinib. This CDR3 reads CASSQLTGPREQYF. The DNA for the CDR3 is TGCGCCAGCAGCCAGCTGACAGGGCCCCGCGAGCAGTACTTC.